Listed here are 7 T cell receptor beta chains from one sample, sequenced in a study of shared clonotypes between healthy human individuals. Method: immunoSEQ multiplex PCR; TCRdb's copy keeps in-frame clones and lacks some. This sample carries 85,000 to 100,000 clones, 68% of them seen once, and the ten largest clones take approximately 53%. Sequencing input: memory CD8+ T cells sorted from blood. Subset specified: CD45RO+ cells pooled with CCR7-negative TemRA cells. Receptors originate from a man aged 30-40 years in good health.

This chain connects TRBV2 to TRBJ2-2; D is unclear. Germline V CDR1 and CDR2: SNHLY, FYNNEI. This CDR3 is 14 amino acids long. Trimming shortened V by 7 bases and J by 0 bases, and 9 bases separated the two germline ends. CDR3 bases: TGTGCCAGCAAGTTCAGTTCGAACACCGGGGAGCTGTTTTTT. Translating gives CASKFSSNTGELFF.

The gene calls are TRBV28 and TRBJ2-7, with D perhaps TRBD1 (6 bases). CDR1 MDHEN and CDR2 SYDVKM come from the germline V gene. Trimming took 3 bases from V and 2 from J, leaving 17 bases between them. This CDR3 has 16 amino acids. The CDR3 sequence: CASSFLGQNHPYEQYF. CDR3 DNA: TGTGCCAGCAGTTTCTTGGGACAAAACCACCCCTACGAGCAGTACTTC. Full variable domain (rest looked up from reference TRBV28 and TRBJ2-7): DVKVTQSSRYLVKRTGEKVFLECVQDMDHENMFWYRQDPGLGLRLIYFSYDVKMKEKGDIPEGYSVSREKKERFSLILESASTNQTSMYLCASSFLGQNHPYEQYFGPGTRLTVT.

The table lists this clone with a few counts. CDR3 sequence (DNA): TGTGCCAGCAGCATCGGGCCTAGCGTCTACAATGAGCAGTTCTTC. Protein: CASSIGPSVYNEQFF. The chain links TRBV7-8 to TRBJ2-1; D is perhaps TRBD2 (6 bases). The CDR3 loop spans 15 amino acids. Trimming pared 5 bases from V and 3 bases from J, leaving 14 bases between. Germline-derived CDR1 and CDR2 are SGHVS and FQNEAQ.

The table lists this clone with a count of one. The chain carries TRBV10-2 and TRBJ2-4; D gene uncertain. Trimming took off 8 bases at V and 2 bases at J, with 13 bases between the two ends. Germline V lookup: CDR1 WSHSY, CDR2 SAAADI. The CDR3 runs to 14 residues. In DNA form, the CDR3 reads TGCGCCAGCTGGAGTCCCGCTCCCAAAAACATTCAGTACTTC. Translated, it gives CASWSPAPKNIQYF.

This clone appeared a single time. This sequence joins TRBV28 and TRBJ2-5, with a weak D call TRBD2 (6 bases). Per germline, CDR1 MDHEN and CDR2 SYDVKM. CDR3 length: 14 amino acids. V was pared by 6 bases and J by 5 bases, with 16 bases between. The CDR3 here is CASSPREVWETQYF. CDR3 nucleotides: TGTGCCAGCAGCCCAAGGGAGGTCTGGGAGACCCAGTACTTC. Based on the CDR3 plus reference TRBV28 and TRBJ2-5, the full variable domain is DVKVTQSSRYLVKRTGEKVFLECVQDMDHENMFWYRQDPGLGLRLIYFSYDVKMKEKGDIPEGYSVSREKKERFSLILESASTNQTSMYLCASSPREVWETQYFGPGTRLLVL.

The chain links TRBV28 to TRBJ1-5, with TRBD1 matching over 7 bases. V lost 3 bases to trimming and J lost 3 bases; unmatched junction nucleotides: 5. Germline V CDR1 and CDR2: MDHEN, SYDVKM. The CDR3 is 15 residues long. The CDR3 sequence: CASSLGTVTNQPQHF. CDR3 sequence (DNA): TGTGCCAGCAGTTTGGGGACAGTGACCAATCAGCCCCAGCATTTT.

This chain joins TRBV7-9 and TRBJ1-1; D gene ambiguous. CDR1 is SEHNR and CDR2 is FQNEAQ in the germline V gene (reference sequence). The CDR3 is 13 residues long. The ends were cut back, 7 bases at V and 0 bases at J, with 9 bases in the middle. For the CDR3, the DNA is TGTGCCAGCACCGGGTGGGTGAACACTGAAGCTTTCTTT. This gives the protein CASTGWVNTEAFF.